The 5 T cell receptor beta chains listed next were all sequenced from one sample in a study of CD8 T cells in Susac syndrome. About 0.5 to 1 ug RNA was reverse transcribed with random hexamers. TCRdb called the immunoSEQ multiplex PCR reads again in MiXCR, with one record for every CDR3 protein. The data contain hundreds of thousands of distinct CDR3 sequences, about 95% of them singletons. Material for sequencing was CD4+ T cells from PBMCs. The receptors derive from a human donor with multiple sclerosis.

This sequence joins TRBV23-1 and TRBJ2-2; a weak D match, TRBD1 (6 bases). TRBV23-1 belongs to the ORF category, with a function that is uncertain. The V end lost 0 bases, the J end lost 1 base, and 18 bases lay between the germline ends. This CDR3 comprises 19 residues. The DNA for the CDR3 is TGCGCCAGCAGTCAATCGAGCGGCCGGTACAGGGAGAACACCGGGGAGCTGTTTTTT. This encodes CASSQSSGRYRENTGELFF.

The chain links TRBV19 to TRBJ1-6, with 10 bases identical to TRBD1. J gave up 11 bases and V 3 bases, and 4 bases lay outside the gene matches. Germline V gene lookup returns CDR1 LNHDA and CDR2 SQIVND (reference sequence). The CDR3 extends over 14 amino acids. The CDR3 here is CASSIGQGVTPLHF. As DNA, the CDR3 is TGTGCCAGTAGTATCGGACAGGGGGTTACACCCCTCCACTTT. Together with reference TRBV19 and TRBJ1-6, the CDR3 gives the full variable domain: DGGITQSPKYLFRKEGQNVTLSCEQNLNHDAMYWYRQDPGQGLRLIYYSQIVNDFQKGDIAEGYSVSREKKESFPLTVTSAQKNPTAFYLCASSIGQGVTPLHFGNGTRLTVT.

J is TRBJ1-1 and V is TRBV3-1; TRBD1 is a possible D gene (6 bases). V lost 5 bases and J lost 10, with 14 bases in between. Per germline, CDR1 LGHDT and CDR2 YNNKEL (reference sequence). This CDR3 has 12 residues. As DNA, the CDR3 is TGTGCCAGCAGCTACAGGGCAGGTGCAGCTTTCTTT. Encoded protein: CASSYRAGAAFF.

The V and J genes are TRBV25-1 and TRBJ1-6, with D possibly being TRBD1 (6 bases). V dropped 6 bases and J dropped 9 bases, with 21 bases sitting between them. Looked up from germline, CDR1 is MGHDK and CDR2 is SYGVNS. CDR3 size: 16 residues. The CDR3 loop reads CASSQTGGPLGSPLHF. CDR3 coding DNA: TGTGCCAGCAGCCAGACGGGGGGCCCTTTGGGTTCACCCCTCCACTTT.

The J gene is TRBJ1-2, the V gene TRBV5-1; no clear D. This CDR3 is 12 amino acids long. Between the trimmed V and J ends, which lost 0 bases and 8 bases, there was a span of 8 bases. The germline CDR1 and CDR2 sequences are SGHRS and YFSETQ. The CDR3: CASSLEAHGYTF. CDR3 nucleotide sequence: TGCGCCAGCAGCTTGGAAGCCCACGGCTACACCTTC.